Only a few counts were recorded for the clone carrying this T cell receptor (beta chain). Its antigen is undetermined. Individual cDNA molecules carried attached unique molecular identifiers. MiXCR, run by TCRdb on the 5' RACE reads, gives a single entry per CDR3 protein. The data show about 110,000 distinct CDR3 sequences, around 13% seen once. This specimen belongs to a study of early T cells in non-severe SARS-CoV-2 infection. Overall study: Unsorted whole-blood RNA was sequenced in bulk, leaving chains unpaired.

Study outcomes and limitations: The VDJdb matching leaned toward anti-spike CD8 responses and overlooked private and CD4 specificities.

V dropped 3 bases and J dropped 5 bases, with 10 bases sitting between them. Germline lookup yields CDR1 MGHRA and CDR2 YSYEKL. There are 14 residues in the CDR3. The sequence came from an adult who was a healthcare worker with PCR-confirmed SARS-CoV-2 infection or an uninfected control (not recorded which). The input for sequencing was whole blood, taken at baseline. The V gene is TRBV4-1, the J gene TRBJ2-2; D might be TRBD1 (6 bases). In DNA, the CDR3 is TGCGCCAGCAGCCACGCACAGGGAACCGGGGAGCTGTTTTTT. Translation gives CASSHAQGTGELFF.